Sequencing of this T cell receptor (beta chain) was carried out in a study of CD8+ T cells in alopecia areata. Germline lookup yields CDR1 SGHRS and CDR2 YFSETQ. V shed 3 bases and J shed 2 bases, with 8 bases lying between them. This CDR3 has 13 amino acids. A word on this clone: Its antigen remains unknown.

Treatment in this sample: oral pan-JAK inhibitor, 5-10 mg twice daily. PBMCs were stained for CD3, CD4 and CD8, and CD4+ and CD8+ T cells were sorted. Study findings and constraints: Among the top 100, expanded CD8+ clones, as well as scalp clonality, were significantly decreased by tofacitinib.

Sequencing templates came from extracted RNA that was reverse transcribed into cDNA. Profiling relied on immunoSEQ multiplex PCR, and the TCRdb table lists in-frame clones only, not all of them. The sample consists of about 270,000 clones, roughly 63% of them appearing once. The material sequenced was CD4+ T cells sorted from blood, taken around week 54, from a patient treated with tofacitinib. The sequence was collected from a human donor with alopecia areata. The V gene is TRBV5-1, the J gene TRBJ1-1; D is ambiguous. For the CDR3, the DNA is TGCGCCAGCAGCTCGCAATTTAACACTGAAGCTTTCTTT. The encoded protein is CASSSQFNTEAFF.